Each of the 30 T cell receptor beta chains below was sequenced from the same sample in a study of human T cells and chemical hapten exposure. Via MiXCR, TCRdb re-called the RACE reads, giving one row per CDR3 protein. The sample has about 140,000 distinct CDR3 sequences, roughly 12% seen once. Described time point: patch test 2, 6 weeks after DPC sensitization. The treatment is: therapeutic diphenylcyclopropenone sensitization with weekly scalp DPC. The starting material was whole blood, obtained in connection with sensitization to the hapten diphenylcyclopropenone (DPC). These receptors were taken from a woman between 45 and 65 years old with alopecia areata. Some clones in this sample may be carry-over from other donors' samples.

This chain connects TRBV7-6 to TRBJ2-1, with 8 bases matching TRBD2. The trim removed 5 bases at V and 7 bases at J, leaving 13 bases unmatched. Germline CDR1 is SGHVS and CDR2 is FNYEAQ. CDR3 size: 16 residues. DNA for the CDR3: TGTGCCAGCAGCCCGGTTCGAGCGGGAGCTTTTAATGAGCAGTTCTTC. Protein: CASSPVRAGAFNEQFF.

This clonotype came up a few times. The rearrangement links TRBV19 to TRBJ2-7; D uncertain. CDR1 LNHDA and CDR2 SQIVND come from the germline V gene (reference sequence). Between the trimmed V and J ends, which lost 3 bases and 2 bases, there was a span of 14 bases. The CDR3 sequence is 15 residues long. The CDR3 sequence is CASSIQPLATYEQYF. In DNA form, the CDR3 reads TGTGCCAGTAGTATTCAACCCCTCGCAACCTACGAGCAGTACTTC. Full variable domain (outside the CDR3, taken from reference TRBV19 and TRBJ2-7): DGGITQSPKYLFRKEGQNVTLSCEQNLNHDAMYWYRQDPGQGLRLIYYSQIVNDFQKGDIAEGYSVSREKKESFPLTVTSAQKNPTAFYLCASSIQPLATYEQYFGPGTRLTVT.

The rearrangement uses TRBV7-2 and TRBJ2-5, with TRBD1 as a possible D gene (5 bases). V lost 8 bases and J lost 5, with 9 bases in between. The CDR3 contains 11 residues. Germline CDR1 and CDR2: SGHTA and FQGNSA. The CDR3 coding sequence is TGTGCCAGCGGGGCGCGGGAGACCCAGTACTTC. This gives the protein CASGARETQYF.

This clonotype was seen a few times. The V gene is TRBV12-3 or TRBV12-4, the J gene TRBJ2-4; 7 bases align to TRBD1. V lost 5 bases to trimming and J lost 0 bases; unmatched junction nucleotides: 13. This CDR3 comprises 18 residues. The CDR3 reads CASSRRGMGLIAKNIQYF. The CDR3, as DNA: TGTGCCAGCAGTCGCAGGGGGATGGGCCTCATAGCCAAAAACATTCAGTACTTC.

This clonotype has at least ten counts. The chain couples TRBV6-2 or TRBV6-3 to TRBJ2-2; 9 bases are shared with TRBD2. The CDR3 is 14 residues long. Germline V gene data show CDR1 as MNHEY and CDR2 as SVGEGT. With 6 bases clipped from V and 8 bases from J, the junction kept 7 bases outside the gene matches. This CDR3 reads CASSLIAGAGELFF. CDR3 nucleotide sequence: TGTGCCAGCAGCCTAATAGCGGGAGCTGGGGAGCTGTTTTTT.

This clonotype occurred a few times. The chain recombines TRBV6-2 or TRBV6-3 with TRBJ2-2; the match to TRBD1 covers 9 bases. CDR1 is MNHEY and CDR2 is SVGEGT in the germline V gene. The CDR3 sequence is 19 residues long. V gave up 2 bases and J gave up 0 bases; unmatched junction bases: 10. CDR3 DNA: TGTGCCAGCAGTTACAAGGGACAGGGCGCCTTGACGAACACCGGGGAGCTGTTTTTT. It is translated as CASSYKGQGALTNTGELFF.

In the case of this clonotype: A single base separates this from a much larger clone, so it may be a read error. V is TRBV7-3 and J is TRBJ1-3; D ambiguous. In germline, CDR1 is SGHTA, CDR2 FQGTGA. The CDR3 loop spans 13 amino acids. The CDR3: CVSSPDSGNTIYF. CDR3 in DNA: TGTGTCAGCAGCCCGGACTCTGGAAACACCATATATTTT.

The chain combines TRBV29-1 with TRBJ2-1, with D possibly matching TRBD2 (6 bases). Trimming removed 3 bases at V and 2 bases at J, with 17 bases between. CDR1 and CDR2 (germline): SQVTM, ANQGSEA. The CDR3 has 16 residues. CDR3 in amino acids: CSVDPSGGDAYNEQFF. The CDR3 bases are TGCAGCGTTGACCCGAGTGGCGGGGACGCCTACAATGAGCAGTTCTTC.

This clonotype has a single count. The rearrangement links TRBV6-1 to TRBJ2-1; 14 nucleotides line up with TRBD2. Looked up from germline, CDR1 is MNHNS and CDR2 is SASEGT. This CDR3 is 17 amino acids long. V lost 3 bases to trimming and J lost 4 bases; unmatched junction nucleotides: 5. The CDR3 reads CASSEGLAGVGYNEQFF. The CDR3 region has the DNA TGTGCCAGCAGTGAGGGACTAGCGGGAGTTGGATACAATGAGCAGTTCTTC.

The V call is TRBV3-1, the J call TRBJ2-2, with TRBD2 identical over 12 bases. Germline V gene data show CDR1 as LGHDT and CDR2 as YNNKEL (reference sequence). With 4 bases clipped from V and 5 bases from J, the junction kept 11 bases outside the gene matches. The CDR3 runs 18 residues. The CDR3 loop is CASSLTGLAGRRTGELFF. Written as DNA, the CDR3 is TGTGCCAGCAGCCTAACAGGACTAGCGGGGCGAAGGACCGGGGAGCTGTTTTTT.

The chain uses TRBV21-1 and TRBJ2-1; the DNA was not used to check the table's D call, TRBD2. TRBV21-1 is a documented pseudogene. The CDR3 loop spans 15 amino acids. As DNA, the CDR3 is TGTGCCAGCCTTGACCGTTGGACTAGCGGGAGTGAGCAGTTCTTC. It codes for CASLDRWTSGSEQFF.

The genes are TRBV4-3 and TRBJ1-3; D remains unclear. This CDR3 is built from 16 residues. Germline V lookup: CDR1 LGHNA, CDR2 YSLEER. Trimming took off 4 bases at V and 0 bases at J, with 13 bases between the two ends. The DNA for the CDR3 is TGCGCCAGCAGCCGCTCCGCGACCTTCTCTGGAAACACCATATATTTT. Its translation: CASSRSATFSGNTIYF.

The chain carries TRBV3-1 and TRBJ2-7; D remains unclear. Germline V CDR1 and CDR2: LGHDT, YNNKEL (reference sequence). This CDR3 spans 11 amino acids. V lost 5 bases to trimming and J lost 3 bases, with 5 bases between them. CDR3 region: CASSDIYEQYF. CDR3 DNA: TGTGCCAGCAGCGATATCTACGAGCAGTACTTC.

This clonotype was recorded a few times. The chain joins TRBV7-9 to TRBJ2-7; the D call may be TRBD1 or TRBD2 (5 bases each). From germline, CDR1 is SEHNR and CDR2 FQNEAQ (reference sequence). V lost 4 bases and J 2 bases, leaving 15 bases between the germline ends. This CDR3 is built from 15 residues. CDR3 sequence: CASSSRDRRPYEQYF. Written as DNA, the CDR3 is TGTGCCAGCAGCTCTCGGGACCGCCGACCCTACGAGCAGTACTTC.

Concerning this clonotype itself: A junction boundary mismatches the germline segment, possibly from a read error. The V and J genes are TRBV20-1 and TRBJ1-3; TRBD1 is a possible D gene (5 bases). There are 15 residues in the CDR3. Germline V gene lookup returns CDR1 DFQATT and CDR2 SNEGSKA (reference sequence). The CDR3 DNA reads as TGCAGTGCTAGCGGGGCAGGGCTCATTGGAAACACCGTATATTTT. Encoded protein: CSASGAGLIGNTVYF.

The sample holds a few counts of this clonotype. V is TRBV7-9 and J is TRBJ2-7, with TRBD1 identical over 9 bases. Germline CDR1 is SEHNR and CDR2 is FQNEAQ (reference sequence). The CDR3 extends over 13 amino acids. V gave up 1 base and J gave up 6 bases; unmatched junction bases: 1. The CDR3 is CASSLGDRAEQYF. DNA of the CDR3: TGTGCCAGCAGCTTAGGGGACAGGGCCGAGCAGTACTTC.

This clonotype appeared a few times. The chain is built from TRBV20-1 and TRBJ2-7, with D perhaps matching TRBD1 or TRBD2 (5 bases each). The CDR3 consists of 12 residues. The germline V gene encodes CDR1 DFQATT and CDR2 SNEGSKA (reference sequence). V lost 6 bases to trimming and J lost 1 base, with 10 bases between them. This chain's CDR3 is CSATAASYEQYF. Here the CDR3 DNA reads TGCAGTGCGACAGCGGCTTCCTACGAGCAGTACTTC.

This clonotype has only a few counts. This chain connects TRBV28 to TRBJ2-6, with D unresolved. The CDR3 is 16 residues long. Germline values: CDR1 MDHEN, CDR2 SYDVKM. With 5 bases removed from V and 4 bases from J, the gap between germline ends came to 15 bases. CDR3: CASSPQHQTGANVLTF. In DNA form, the CDR3 reads TGTGCCAGCAGTCCCCAACATCAGACGGGGGCCAACGTCCTGACTTTC.

The rearrangement links TRBV19 to TRBJ2-1; D may be TRBD1 (7 bases). The CDR3 spans 17 residues. Trimming stripped 3 bases from V and 4 bases from J, with 19 bases between. In germline, CDR1 is LNHDA, CDR2 SQIVND (reference sequence). CDR3 coding DNA: TGTGCCAGTAGTATCGGGACGTCAGGGGGGAGATACAATGAGCAGTTCTTC. It is translated as CASSIGTSGGRYNEQFF.

This clonotype was detected many times. V gene TRBV5-1 combines with J gene TRBJ2-7; TRBD2 agrees at 9 bases. Per germline, CDR1 SGHRS and CDR2 YFSETQ. The CDR3 is 16 amino acids. Trimming took 2 bases from V and 4 from J; bases not matched to a gene: 10. CDR3 loop: CASSLSSGSQGYEQYF. In DNA form, the CDR3 reads TGCGCCAGCAGCTTAAGTAGCGGGAGCCAGGGTTACGAGCAGTACTTC.

The V call is TRBV6-2 or TRBV6-3, the J call TRBJ2-1, with 12 positions matching TRBD1. The CDR3 consists of 16 residues. J lost 8 bases, V lost 0 bases, and 5 bases had no gene match. In germline, CDR1 is MNHEY, CDR2 SVGEGT. The CDR3 DNA follows: TGTGCCAGCAGTTACTCAGGGGGACAGGGGGCTGATGAGCAGTTCTTC. This codes for CASSYSGGQGADEQFF.

This clonotype was counted many times. The chain recombines TRBV20-1 with TRBJ2-7, with D uncertain. The CDR3 runs to 13 residues. V dropped 0 bases and J dropped 5 bases, with 11 bases sitting between them. Germline values: CDR1 DFQATT, CDR2 SNEGSKA (reference sequence). The CDR3, as DNA: TGCAGTGCTAGAGAGGCAGGTCTCCACGAGCAGTACTTC. Its translation is CSAREAGLHEQYF.

The table lists this clonotype with many counts. The chain links TRBV13 to TRBJ2-3; TRBD2 matches 7 bases. CDR3 size: 13 residues. The germline CDR1 and CDR2 sequences are PRHDT and FYEKMQ (reference sequence). Unmatched junction bases numbered 0, after V lost 2 bases and J lost 4 bases. The CDR3 DNA reads as TGTGCCAGCAGCTTACGGGGGGCAGATACGCAGTATTTT. Its translation is CASSLRGADTQYF.

A few counts support this clonotype. J is TRBJ2-3 and V is TRBV24-1; D might be TRBD1 (6 bases). V dropped 9 bases and J dropped 6 bases, with 15 bases sitting between them. The CDR3 loop spans 13 amino acids. The germline V gene has CDR1 KGHDR and CDR2 SFDVKD. CDR3 amino acids: CATQGPGADTQYF. The CDR3 DNA sequence: TGTGCCACCCAGGGGCCCGGGGCGGATACGCAGTATTTT.

The chain has TRBV19 and TRBJ2-1; 10 bases fit TRBD2. The CDR3 is made up of 19 amino acids. The V and J ends lost 7 bases and 0 bases, in that order; junction bases with no gene match: 15. CDR1 is LNHDA and CDR2 is SQIVND in the germline V gene (reference sequence). The CDR3 protein is CASTPGGIAGGHSYNEQFF. CDR3 sequence (DNA): TGTGCCAGTACCCCAGGGGGAATAGCGGGAGGTCACTCCTACAATGAGCAGTTCTTC.

The chain employs TRBV6-1 and TRBJ1-6; unclear D gene. V was cut by 4 bases and J by 9 bases, with 13 bases left in between. This CDR3 contains 14 residues. Germline V gene data show CDR1 as MNHNS and CDR2 as SASEGT. The CDR3 nucleotides are TGTGCCAGCAGTGCCCGGACCGGCGGTTCACCCCTCCACTTT. It translates to CASSARTGGSPLHF.

The chain carries TRBV6-2 or TRBV6-3 and TRBJ2-7, with D unclear. Trimming removed 0 bases at V and 3 bases at J, with 12 bases between. CDR1 and CDR2 (germline): MNHEY, SVGEGT. The CDR3 is made up of 15 amino acids. CDR3 nucleotide sequence: TGTGCCAGCAGTTACTCGGCCATAGGGCGCTACGAGCAGTACTTC. The encoded protein is CASSYSAIGRYEQYF.

This clonotype came up many times. The chain combines TRBV20-1 with TRBJ2-3; 9 nucleotides match TRBD2. Trimming took 6 bases from V and 4 from J; bases not matched to a gene: 2. This CDR3 contains 12 residues. Germline lookup yields CDR1 DFQATT and CDR2 SNEGSKA (reference sequence). The CDR3 protein is CSALAGADTQYF. DNA for the CDR3: TGCAGTGCGTTAGCGGGAGCAGATACGCAGTATTTT.

This clonotype was seen repeatedly, ten times or more. The rearrangement uses TRBV6-6 and TRBJ1-1; D remains unclear. This CDR3 is built from 13 residues. Per germline, CDR1 MNHNY and CDR2 SVGAGI (reference sequence). V shed 6 bases and J shed 3 bases, with 11 bases lying between them. The CDR3 is CASSMRRYTEAFF. The CDR3 DNA sequence: TGTGCCAGCAGCATGCGGCGGTACACTGAAGCTTTCTTT.

V is TRBV7-2 and J is TRBJ2-3; TRBD2 matches 7 bases. The CDR3 has 16 residues. V gave up 6 bases and J gave up 0 bases; unmatched junction bases: 9. Per germline, CDR1 SGHTA and CDR2 FQGNSA. CDR3 sequence (DNA): TGTGCCAGCAGGACAAGGGCGGGAGCTAGCACAGATACGCAGTATTTT. It translates to CASRTRAGASTDTQYF. The full variable domain, with the rest looked up from reference TRBV7-2 and TRBJ2-3, is GAGVSQSPSNKVTEKGKDVELRCDPISGHTALYWYRQSLGQGLEFLIYFQGNSAPDKSGLPSDRFSAERTGGSVSTLTIQRTQQEDSAVYLCASRTRAGASTDTQYFGPGTRLTVL.